These 8 T cell receptor beta chains originate from one sample sequenced in a study of technical replicates of blood from several donors. The assay was immunoSEQ multiplex PCR, and TCRdb's table has in-frame clones only and misses some. The sample comprises tens of thousands of clones, roughly 94% of which are singletons, and about 0.4% rests with the top ten. Sequencing was carried out using T cells isolated from PBMCs. Every receptor here comes from a human donor in good health.

The chain has TRBV29-1 and TRBJ1-2; D gene ambiguous. Germline V gene data show CDR1 as SQVTM and CDR2 as ANQGSEA. This CDR3 comprises 11 residues. V shed 4 bases and J shed 4 bases, with 7 bases lying between them. The CDR3 protein is CSVGEGYGYTF. The CDR3 nucleotides read TGCAGCGTTGGGGAGGGCTATGGCTACACCTTC.

The chain has TRBV6-4 and TRBJ1-1; a weak D match, TRBD1 (5 bases). The germline gives CDR1 MRHNA, CDR2 SNTAGT. V was trimmed by 3 bases and J by 1 base, leaving 6 bases between them. The CDR3 sequence is 13 residues long. The DNA of the CDR3 is TGTGCCAGCAGTGAACAGGAGAACACTGAAGCTTTCTTT. It codes for CASSEQENTEAFF.

V and J are TRBV11-3 and TRBJ2-3, with TRBD2 matching over 9 bases. V shed 3 bases and J 6 bases; nucleotides not matched to a gene: 13. Per germline, CDR1 SGHNT and CDR2 YENEEA. CDR3 length: 17 residues. This CDR3 is CASSFASGTSFRDTQYF. In nucleotides, the CDR3 is TGTGCCAGCAGCTTTGCGTCCGGGACTAGCTTTAGGGATACGCAGTATTTT.

The CDR3 DNA reads TGTGCCAGCAGTTACTCGGGACAGGGGGTTGGCTACACCTTC. Protein product: CASSYSGQGVGYTF. The chain couples TRBV6-5 to TRBJ1-2; 11 positions agree with TRBD1. Germline V lookup: CDR1 MNHEY, CDR2 SVGAGI. The CDR3 has 14 residues. J was trimmed by 7 bases and V by 0 bases; bases with no gene match: 1.

The chain employs TRBV29-1 and TRBJ1-2, with D hard to call. Germline V gives CDR1 SQVTM, CDR2 ANQGSEA. The length of the CDR3 is 14 residues. The germline V and J ends were trimmed by 0 bases and 4 bases, with 12 bases remaining between them. In nucleotides, the CDR3 is TGCAGCGTTGAAGATCAAGAACCGAGCTATGGCTACACCTTC. Encoded protein: CSVEDQEPSYGYTF.

The V gene is TRBV19, the J gene TRBJ1-2, with D perhaps matching TRBD1 (6 bases). The V end was cut by 4 bases, the J end by 7 bases, with 16 bases between. Germline V gene lookup returns CDR1 LNHDA and CDR2 SQIVND (reference sequence). The CDR3 is 14 residues long. DNA for the CDR3: TGTGCCAGTAGTACACTCGGGACAAATTCTGGCTACACCTTC. Residues: CASSTLGTNSGYTF.

Here the CDR3 reads CASSSIITGVGYEQYF. Written as DNA, the CDR3 is TGTGCCAGCAGTTCGATCATAACGGGAGTAGGCTACGAGCAGTACTTC. The chain uses TRBV5-5 and TRBJ2-7; maybe TRBD2 (6 bases). CDR1 is SGHKS and CDR2 is YYEKEE in the germline V gene (reference sequence). V gave up 5 bases and J gave up 3 bases, with 21 bases separating them. The CDR3 covers 16 residues.

This chain joins TRBV9 and TRBJ1-1, with TRBD1 matching 8 bases. Per germline, CDR1 SGDLS and CDR2 YYNGEE. Trimming cost V 3 bases and J 5 bases; bases outside gene matches: 6. The CDR3 loop spans 14 amino acids. CDR3 sequence: CASSATGAGTEAFF. In DNA form, the CDR3 reads TGTGCCAGCAGCGCGACAGGGGCTGGAACTGAAGCTTTCTTT.